This T cell receptor beta chain comes out of a study of beta chain features in type 1 diabetes. Study-wide context: In all, around 110,000,000 sorted cells from all samples were analyzed.

CD4+ cells of the naive, central memory, regulatory and stem cell-like memory types were sorted via CD45RO/CCR7/CD25/CD127/CD95/CD27. Each population that was sorted was more than 98% pure. In its sample, this clone was seen a few times. Its target is not known. The authors reverse transcribed all of the isolated RNA, so sequencing captured expressed TCRB transcripts. The repertoire was sequenced with immunoSEQ multiplex PCR; TCRdb's copy has only in-frame clones and lacks some. The data hold 630,000 or so clones, with more than 12% observed a single time. Study observations and caveats: Significant though moderate, a shortening of TCRB CDR3s appeared in all four CD4+ subsets of Type 1 diabetes patients. The analysis here could not establish whether HLA type shapes TCRB rearrangement.

Trimming removed 5 bases at V and 0 bases at J, with 15 bases between. Germline V gene lookup returns CDR1 SEHNR and CDR2 FQNEAQ (reference sequence). This CDR3 has 16 amino acids. The clonotype originates from a man aged 18 to 35 with type 1 diabetes. The V gene is TRBV7-9, the J gene TRBJ2-3, with a possible D match to TRBD1 (6 bases). Input material: naive CD4+ T cells from blood. CDR3 sequence (DNA): TGTGCCAGCAGCGCGCCCGGGACAACCAGCACAGATACGCAGTATTTT. Translated: CASSAPGTTSTDTQYF.